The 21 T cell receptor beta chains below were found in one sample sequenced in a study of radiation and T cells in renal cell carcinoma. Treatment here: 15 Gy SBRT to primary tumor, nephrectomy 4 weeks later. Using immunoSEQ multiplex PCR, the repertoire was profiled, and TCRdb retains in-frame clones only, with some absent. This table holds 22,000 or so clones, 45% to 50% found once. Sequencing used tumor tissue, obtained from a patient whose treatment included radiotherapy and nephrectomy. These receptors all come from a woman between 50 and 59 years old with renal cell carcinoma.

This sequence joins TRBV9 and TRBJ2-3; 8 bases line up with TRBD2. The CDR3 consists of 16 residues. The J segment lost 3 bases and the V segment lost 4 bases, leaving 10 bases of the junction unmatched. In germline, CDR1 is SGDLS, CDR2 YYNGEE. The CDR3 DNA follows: TGTGCCAGCAGCCCATCACTAGCGGCGTGGACAGATACGCAGTATTTT. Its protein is CASSPSLAAWTDTQYF.

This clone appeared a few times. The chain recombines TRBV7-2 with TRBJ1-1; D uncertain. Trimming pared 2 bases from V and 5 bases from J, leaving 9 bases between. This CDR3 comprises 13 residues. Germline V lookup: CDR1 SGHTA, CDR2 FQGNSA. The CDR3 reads CASSLYGETEAFF. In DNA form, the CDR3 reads TGTGCCAGCAGCTTATACGGTGAAACTGAAGCTTTCTTT.

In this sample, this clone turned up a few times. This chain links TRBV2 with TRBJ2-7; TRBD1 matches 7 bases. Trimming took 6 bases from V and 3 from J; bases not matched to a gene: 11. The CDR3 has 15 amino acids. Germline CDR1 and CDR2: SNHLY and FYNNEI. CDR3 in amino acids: CASRPNRGHFYEQYF. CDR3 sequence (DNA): TGTGCCAGCAGACCGAACAGGGGACATTTCTACGAGCAGTACTTC.

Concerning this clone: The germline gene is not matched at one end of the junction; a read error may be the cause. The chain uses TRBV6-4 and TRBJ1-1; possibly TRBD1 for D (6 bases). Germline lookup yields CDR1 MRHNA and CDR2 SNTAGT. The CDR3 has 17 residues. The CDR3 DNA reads TGTGCCATCAGTGAGTTCCGGGACACAGACCTGAACACTGAAGCTTTCTTT. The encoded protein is CAISEFRDTDLNTEAFF.

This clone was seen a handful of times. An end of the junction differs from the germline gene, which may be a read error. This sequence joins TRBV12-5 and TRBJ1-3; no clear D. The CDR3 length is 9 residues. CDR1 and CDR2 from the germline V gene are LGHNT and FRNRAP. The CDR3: CAPHLSYRF. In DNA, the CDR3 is TGTGCTCCTCATTTAAGCTACAGATTT.

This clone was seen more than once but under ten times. The CDR3 DNA is TGCGCCAGCAGCCAAGATCTGCCTCCGTTCACCGGGGAGCTGTTTTTT. Protein product: CASSQDLPPFTGELFF. The chain links TRBV4-3 to TRBJ2-2; D not certain. V dropped 0 bases and J dropped 4 bases, with 12 bases sitting between them. Germline assignment: CDR1 LGHNA and CDR2 YSLEER. This CDR3 comprises 16 residues.

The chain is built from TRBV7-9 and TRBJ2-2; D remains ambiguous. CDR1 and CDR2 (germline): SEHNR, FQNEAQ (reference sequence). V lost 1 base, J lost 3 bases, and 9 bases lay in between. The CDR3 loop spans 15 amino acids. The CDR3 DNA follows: TGTGCCAGCAGCTTAGACCAGGCGTACACCGGGGAGCTGTTTTTT. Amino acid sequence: CASSLDQAYTGELFF.

The CDR3, as DNA: TGTGCCAGCAGTCGCGGGAGTAATTTCTACGAGCAGTACTTC. It encodes CASSRGSNFYEQYF. This chain uses TRBV13 with TRBJ2-7; 7 nucleotides agree with TRBD2. J gave up 3 bases and V 6 bases, and 8 bases lay outside the gene matches. The CDR3 has 14 residues. Germline values: CDR1 PRHDT, CDR2 FYEKMQ (reference sequence).

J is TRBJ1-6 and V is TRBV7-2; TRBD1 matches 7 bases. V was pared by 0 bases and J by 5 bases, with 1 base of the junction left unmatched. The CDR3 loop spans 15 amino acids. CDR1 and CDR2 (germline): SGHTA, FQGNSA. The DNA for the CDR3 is TGTGCCAGCAGCTTAGCCGACAGGGATAATTCACCCCTCCACTTT. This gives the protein CASSLADRDNSPLHF.

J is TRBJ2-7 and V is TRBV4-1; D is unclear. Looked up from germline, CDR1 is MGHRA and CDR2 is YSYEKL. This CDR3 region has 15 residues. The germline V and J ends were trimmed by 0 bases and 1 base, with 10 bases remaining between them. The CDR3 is CASSQDRTESYEQYF. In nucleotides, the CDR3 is TGCGCCAGCAGCCAAGACCGCACCGAGTCCTACGAGCAGTACTTC.

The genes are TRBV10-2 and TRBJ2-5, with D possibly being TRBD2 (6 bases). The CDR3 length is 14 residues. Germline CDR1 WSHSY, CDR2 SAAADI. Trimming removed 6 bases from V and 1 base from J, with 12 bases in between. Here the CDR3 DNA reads TGCGCCAGCAGCCCGGCGGGGCGCCAAGAGACCCAGTACTTC. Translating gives CASSPAGRQETQYF.

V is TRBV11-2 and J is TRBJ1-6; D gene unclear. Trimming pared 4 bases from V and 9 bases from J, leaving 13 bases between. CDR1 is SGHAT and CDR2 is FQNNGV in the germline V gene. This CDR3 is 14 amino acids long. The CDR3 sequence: CASSSPLVGSPLHF. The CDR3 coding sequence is TGTGCCAGCAGCTCCCCCTTGGTTGGTTCACCCCTCCACTTT.

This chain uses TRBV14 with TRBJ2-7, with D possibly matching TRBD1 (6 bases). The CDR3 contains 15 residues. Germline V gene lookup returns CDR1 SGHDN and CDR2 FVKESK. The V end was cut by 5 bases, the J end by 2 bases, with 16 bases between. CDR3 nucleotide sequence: TGTGCCAGCAGCGCCAGCCCAGGGGCGGCCTACGAGCAGTACTTC. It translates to CASSASPGAAYEQYF.

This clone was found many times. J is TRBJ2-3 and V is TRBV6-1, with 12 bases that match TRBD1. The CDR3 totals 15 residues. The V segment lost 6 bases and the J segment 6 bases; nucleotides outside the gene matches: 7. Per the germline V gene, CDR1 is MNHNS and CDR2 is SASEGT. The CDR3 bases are TGTGCCAGCAGGTTGGGGACAGGGGGCGCGGATACGCAGTATTTT. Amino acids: CASRLGTGGADTQYF.

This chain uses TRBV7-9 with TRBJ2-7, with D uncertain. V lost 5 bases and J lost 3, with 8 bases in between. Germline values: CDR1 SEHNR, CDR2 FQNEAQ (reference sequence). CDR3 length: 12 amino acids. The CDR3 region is CASSPHLYEQYF. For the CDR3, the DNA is TGTGCCAGCAGCCCCCACCTCTACGAGCAGTACTTC.

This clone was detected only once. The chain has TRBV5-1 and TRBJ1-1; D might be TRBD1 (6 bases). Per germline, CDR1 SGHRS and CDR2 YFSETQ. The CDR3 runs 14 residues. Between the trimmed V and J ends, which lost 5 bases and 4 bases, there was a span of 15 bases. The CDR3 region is CASSLGGGGTEAFF. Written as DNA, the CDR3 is TGCGCCAGCAGTCTGGGAGGAGGGGGCACTGAAGCTTTCTTT.

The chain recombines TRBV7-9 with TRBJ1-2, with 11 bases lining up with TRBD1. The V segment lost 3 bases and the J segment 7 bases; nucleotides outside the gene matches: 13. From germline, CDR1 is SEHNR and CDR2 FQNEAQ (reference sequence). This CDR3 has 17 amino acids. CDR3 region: CASSLYSRTGGAFGYTF. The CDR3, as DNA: TGTGCCAGCAGCTTGTATAGCAGGACAGGGGGCGCTTTTGGCTACACCTTC.

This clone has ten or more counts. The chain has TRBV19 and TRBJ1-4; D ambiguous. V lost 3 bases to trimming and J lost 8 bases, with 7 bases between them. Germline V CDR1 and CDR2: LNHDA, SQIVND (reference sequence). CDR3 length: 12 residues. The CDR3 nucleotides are TGTGCCAGTAGTATGGTGAACGAAAAACTGTTTTTT. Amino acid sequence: CASSMVNEKLFF.

CDR3 residues: CATILNTEAFF. The CDR3, as DNA: TGTGCCACCATTTTGAACACTGAAGCTTTCTTT. V gene TRBV7-9 combines with J gene TRBJ1-1; D ambiguous. CDR1 and CDR2 from the germline V gene are SEHNR and FQNEAQ (reference sequence). The V and J ends lost 10 bases and 0 bases respectively, with 6 bases between them. The CDR3 length is 11 residues. Complete variable domain (other parts from reference TRBV7-9 and TRBJ1-1): DTGVSQNPRHKITKRGQNVTFRCDPISEHNRLYWYRQTLGQGPEFLTYFQNEAQLEKSRLLSDRFSAERPKGSFSTLEIQRTEQGDSAMYLCATILNTEAFFGQGTRLTVV.

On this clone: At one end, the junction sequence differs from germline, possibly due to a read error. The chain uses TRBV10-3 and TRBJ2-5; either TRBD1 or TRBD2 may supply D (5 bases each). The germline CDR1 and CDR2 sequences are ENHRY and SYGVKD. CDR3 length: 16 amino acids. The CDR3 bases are TGTGCCAGCAGTGGATGGAGAGGGGACCCCAAAGAGACCCAGTACTTC. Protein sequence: CASSGWRGDPKETQYF.

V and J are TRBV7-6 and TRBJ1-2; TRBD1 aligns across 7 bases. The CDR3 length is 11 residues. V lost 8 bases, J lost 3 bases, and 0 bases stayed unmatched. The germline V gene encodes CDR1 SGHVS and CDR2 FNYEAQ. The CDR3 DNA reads TGTGCCAGCGGGACAGACTATGGCTACACCTTC. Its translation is CASGTDYGYTF.